A selection of T cell receptor beta chains follows, all from one sample in a study of cytomegalovirus exposure and HLA in healthy donors. TCRdb's copy holds only in-frame clones and misses some; the assay was immunoSEQ multiplex PCR. With 150,000 to 200,000 clones in the sample, the ten largest clones hold about 0.81%. The sequenced sample consisted of PBMCs. The source is a woman under 30 in good health and CMV-seropositive. The CDR3 runs from the conserved cysteine through the conserved F or W. Fields, in order: J gene, V gene, D gene, CDR3 DNA, CDR3 protein. The D gene is left open where the match is weak.

j_gene: TRBJ2-7
v_gene: TRBV6-6
d_gene: NA
CDR3nt: TGTGCCAGCAGTTACTCTTCCGGGGGTGGGCAGTACTTC
CDR3aa: CASSYSSGGGQYF

j_gene: TRBJ1-2
v_gene: TRBV5-6
d_gene: TRBD1
CDR3nt: TGTGCCAGCAGCTGGGACAGGGGCTATGGCTACACCTTC
CDR3aa: CASSWDRGYGYTF

j_gene: TRBJ2-3
v_gene: TRBV9
d_gene: TRBD2
CDR3nt: TGTGCCAGCAGCGTAGCGGTGGTAGCGGGGGGGAGCACAGATACGCAGTATTTT
CDR3aa: CASSVAVVAGGSTDTQYF

j_gene: TRBJ1-6
v_gene: TRBV4-2
d_gene: TRBD1
CDR3nt: TGTGCCAGCAGCCAAGATGGGAGGACAGGTGGGGCGGATTCACCCCTCCACTTT
CDR3aa: CASSQDGRTGGADSPLHF

j_gene: TRBJ1-1
v_gene: TRBV5-5
d_gene: NA
CDR3nt: TGTGCCAGCAGCTTGGAGGGGATCACTGAAGCTTTCTTT
CDR3aa: CASSLEGITEAFF

j_gene: TRBJ2-5
v_gene: TRBV2
d_gene: NA
CDR3nt: TGTGCCAGCAGTTCCTTGAGCGCACAAGAGACCCAGTACTTC
CDR3aa: CASSSLSAQETQYF

j_gene: TRBJ2-2
v_gene: TRBV10-1
d_gene: TRBD1
CDR3nt: TGCGCCAGCAGTGCGGGACAGGGGACCGGGGAGCTGTTTTTT
CDR3aa: CASSAGQGTGELFF

j_gene: TRBJ2-7
v_gene: TRBV4-2
d_gene: NA
CDR3nt: TGTGCCAGCAGCCAAGACCTCAGCTACGAGCAGTACTTC
CDR3aa: CASSQDLSYEQYF

j_gene: TRBJ2-3
v_gene: TRBV29-1
d_gene: NA
CDR3nt: TGCAGCGTTGAGACAGGCTCCTCTCCCAATACGCAGTATTTT
CDR3aa: CSVETGSSPNTQYF

j_gene: TRBJ2-4
v_gene: TRBV15
d_gene: NA
CDR3nt: TGTGCCACCAGCAGAGAAGGGGCCTCCCTAGGGAACATTCAGTACTTC
CDR3aa: CATSREGASLGNIQYF

j_gene: TRBJ2-3
v_gene: TRBV5-1
d_gene: NA
CDR3nt: TGCGCCAGCACCAGGGCCCTGAGCACAGATACGCAGTATTTT
CDR3aa: CASTRALSTDTQYF

j_gene: TRBJ2-7
v_gene: TRBV30
d_gene: TRBD1
CDR3nt: TGTGCCTGGGGCAGACAGGGGGCTCTGGGGACGTTGGAGCAGTACTTC
CDR3aa: CAWGRQGALGTLEQYF

j_gene: TRBJ1-2
v_gene: TRBV19
d_gene: NA
CDR3nt: TGTGCCAGTAGTAGACAGTTAAACTATGGCTACACCTTC
CDR3aa: CASSRQLNYGYTF

j_gene: TRBJ2-2
v_gene: TRBV2
d_gene: TRBD2
CDR3nt: TGTGCCAGCAGGCCGTTGGGACTAGCGGGAATCGGGGAGCTGTTTTTT
CDR3aa: CASRPLGLAGIGELFF

j_gene: TRBJ2-3
v_gene: TRBV18
d_gene: TRBD1
CDR3nt: TGTGCCAGCTCACCTTCCAACGGACAGGTAGATACGCAGTATTTT
CDR3aa: CASSPSNGQVDTQYF

j_gene: TRBJ1-1
v_gene: TRBV30
d_gene: NA
CDR3nt: TGTGCCTGGAGCCTCTACAGTTCTGAAGCTTTCTTT
CDR3aa: CAWSLYSSEAFF

j_gene: TRBJ1-2
v_gene: TRBV27
d_gene: NA
CDR3nt: TGTGCCAGCAGTTTAGGAGGGAGAGGAAACTATGGCTACACCTTC
CDR3aa: CASSLGGRGNYGYTF

j_gene: TRBJ2-3
v_gene: TRBV7-9
d_gene: NA
CDR3nt: TGTGCCAGCAGCTTAGGGCTAGGTAGCACAGATACGCAGTATTTT
CDR3aa: CASSLGLGSTDTQYF

j_gene: TRBJ2-1
v_gene: TRBV2
d_gene: NA
CDR3nt: TGTGCCAGCAGTGAACTAGTCACTAGCTCTCGAAATGAGCAGTTCTTC
CDR3aa: CASSELVTSSRNEQFF

j_gene: TRBJ1-1
v_gene: TRBV11-2
d_gene: TRBD1
CDR3nt: TGTGCCAGCAGCTTAGAGGCAGGGGGGAGCACTGAAGCTTTCTTT
CDR3aa: CASSLEAGGSTEAFF

j_gene: TRBJ1-4
v_gene: TRBV5-6
d_gene: NA
CDR3nt: TGTGCCAGCAGCTTACGCGGGGTGGGGGAAAAACTGTTTTTT
CDR3aa: CASSLRGVGEKLFF

j_gene: TRBJ2-7
v_gene: TRBV13
d_gene: TRBD2
CDR3nt: TGTGCCAGCAGCTCCGGGACTAGCGCTTCCTACGAGCAGTACTTC
CDR3aa: CASSSGTSASYEQYF

j_gene: TRBJ2-4
v_gene: TRBV30
d_gene: NA
CDR3nt: TGTGCCTGGAATTCTAGGCAGGGGCTGTCCAAAAACATTCAGTACTTC
CDR3aa: CAWNSRQGLSKNIQYF

j_gene: TRBJ2-4
v_gene: TRBV5-1
d_gene: NA
CDR3nt: TGCGCCAGCAGCTTGACTTCAATCCTTGGCATTCAGTACTTC
CDR3aa: CASSLTSILGIQYF

j_gene: TRBJ2-5
v_gene: TRBV5-6
d_gene: TRBD2
CDR3nt: TGTGCCAGCAGCTCGGGACTAGCGGGCCAGCCCCCCCAAGAGACCCAGTACTTC
CDR3aa: CASSSGLAGQPPQETQYF

j_gene: TRBJ1-1
v_gene: TRBV15
d_gene: TRBD1
CDR3nt: TGTGCCACCAGCAGAGGGGGGACAGACACTGAAGCTTTCTTT
CDR3aa: CATSRGGTDTEAFF

j_gene: TRBJ2-3
v_gene: TRBV9
d_gene: NA
CDR3nt: TGTGCCAGCAGCGTCGGGACTCGCACTAGCACAGATACGCAGTATTTT
CDR3aa: CASSVGTRTSTDTQYF

j_gene: TRBJ1-1
v_gene: TRBV18
d_gene: TRBD1
CDR3nt: TGTGCCAGCTCACCTAAACAGGGGGGCACTGAAGCTTTCTTT
CDR3aa: CASSPKQGGTEAFF

j_gene: TRBJ1-1
v_gene: TRBV5-6
d_gene: TRBD1
CDR3nt: TGTGCCAGCAGCATCACCAGGGGGCTGAACACTGAAGCTTTCTTT
CDR3aa: CASSITRGLNTEAFF

j_gene: TRBJ2-1
v_gene: TRBV7-3
d_gene: TRBD2
CDR3nt: TGTGCCAGCAGCCAGACTAGCGGGGGGTCCTACAATGAGCAGTTCTTC
CDR3aa: CASSQTSGGSYNEQFF

j_gene: TRBJ2-4
v_gene: TRBV5-1
d_gene: TRBD1
CDR3nt: TGCGCCAGCAGCTTGCCCGGGACAGGAAATGTTAAGGCCAAAAACATTCAGTACTTC
CDR3aa: CASSLPGTGNVKAKNIQYF

j_gene: TRBJ2-7
v_gene: TRBV29-1
d_gene: TRBD1
CDR3nt: TGCAGCGTCGGACAGGGACCGTCGTGGGTCTTC
CDR3aa: CSVGQGPSWVF

j_gene: TRBJ2-2
v_gene: TRBV9
d_gene: TRBD1
CDR3nt: TGTGCCAGCAGTGCCGCCGCAGAAGGACAGGGGGCGAACACCGGGGAGCTGTTTTTT
CDR3aa: CASSAAAEGQGANTGELFF

j_gene: TRBJ2-5
v_gene: TRBV5-3
d_gene: TRBD2
CDR3nt: TGTGCCAGAAGCTTCAAACTAGCGGGGGGGCAAGAGACCCAGTACTTC
CDR3aa: CARSFKLAGGQETQYF

j_gene: TRBJ1-4
v_gene: TRBV18
d_gene: TRBD1
CDR3nt: TGTGCCAGCTCACGGAAGACCGGGACAGGGCAAGCAACTAATGAAAAACTGTTTTTT
CDR3aa: CASSRKTGTGQATNEKLFF

j_gene: TRBJ1-2
v_gene: TRBV18
d_gene: TRBD1
CDR3nt: TGTGCCAGCTCACCAACAGGACAGGGGATCGGTGGCTACACCTTC
CDR3aa: CASSPTGQGIGGYTF

j_gene: TRBJ1-1
v_gene: TRBV5-1
d_gene: TRBD1
CDR3nt: TGCGCCAGCAGCAGGACAGGGGGCGCGGACACTGAAGCTTTCTTT
CDR3aa: CASSRTGGADTEAFF

j_gene: TRBJ1-2
v_gene: TRBV19
d_gene: NA
CDR3nt: TGTGCCAGTAGTATTCACGGTAACTATGGCTACACCTTC
CDR3aa: CASSIHGNYGYTF

j_gene: TRBJ2-1
v_gene: TRBV29-1
d_gene: NA
CDR3nt: TGCAGCGTTGGGGCTAGCGAACACAATGAGCAGTTCTTC
CDR3aa: CSVGASEHNEQFF

j_gene: TRBJ2-3
v_gene: TRBV30
d_gene: NA
CDR3nt: TGTGCCTGGAGTCCCAGGGATACGCAGTATTTT
CDR3aa: CAWSPRDTQYF

j_gene: TRBJ2-1
v_gene: TRBV9
d_gene: NA
CDR3nt: TGTGCCAGCAGCAAGGGTGGGGGGTCCTACAATGAGCAGTTCTTC
CDR3aa: CASSKGGGSYNEQFF

j_gene: TRBJ1-2
v_gene: TRBV6-6
d_gene: TRBD1
CDR3nt: TGTGCCAGCAGATACGGACAGGGGGCCGGCTACACCTTC
CDR3aa: CASRYGQGAGYTF

j_gene: TRBJ2-3
v_gene: TRBV7-3
d_gene: TRBD1
CDR3nt: TGTGCCAGCAGCGCCTTGACAGGGGCGGTGGCAGATACGCAGTATTTT
CDR3aa: CASSALTGAVADTQYF

j_gene: TRBJ2-5
v_gene: TRBV5-1
d_gene: NA
CDR3nt: TGCGCCAGCAGCTTGGGACGGGAGCTTTTGGAGACCCAGTACTTC
CDR3aa: CASSLGRELLETQYF

j_gene: TRBJ1-1
v_gene: TRBV18
d_gene: NA
CDR3nt: TGTGCCAGCTCATCGACATCAGAAGCTTTCTTT
CDR3aa: CASSSTSEAFF

j_gene: TRBJ2-3
v_gene: TRBV19
d_gene: TRBD1
CDR3nt: TGTGCCAGTAGTACGGACAGGGTCCAAAATACGCAGTATTTT
CDR3aa: CASSTDRVQNTQYF

j_gene: TRBJ1-2
v_gene: TRBV2
d_gene: TRBD1
CDR3nt: TGTGCCAGCAGTCCGGGACAGGGGGTTGGCTACACCTTC
CDR3aa: CASSPGQGVGYTF

j_gene: TRBJ2-5
v_gene: TRBV9
d_gene: TRBD2
CDR3nt: TGTGCCAGCAGCGTAGATAGCGGGGGGGCCCGAGAGACCCAGTACTTC
CDR3aa: CASSVDSGGARETQYF

j_gene: TRBJ2-7
v_gene: TRBV5-1
d_gene: NA
CDR3nt: TGCGCCAGCAGCTTGGAGGAGCCCGGTGGGGAGCAGTACTTC
CDR3aa: CASSLEEPGGEQYF

j_gene: TRBJ2-7
v_gene: TRBV7-2
d_gene: NA
CDR3nt: TGTGCCAGCAGCTTAGATGGGCATACTGCCTACGAGCAGTACTTC
CDR3aa: CASSLDGHTAYEQYF

j_gene: TRBJ2-5
v_gene: TRBV11-2
d_gene: TRBD2
CDR3nt: TGTGCCAGCAGCTTAGGGATACTAGCGGGAGGCCAAGCGGAGACCCAGTACTTC
CDR3aa: CASSLGILAGGQAETQYF

j_gene: TRBJ1-6
v_gene: TRBV30
d_gene: NA
CDR3nt: TGTGCCTGGAGCAGACAGGATAATAATTCACCCCTCCACTTT
CDR3aa: CAWSRQDNNSPLHF

j_gene: TRBJ2-7
v_gene: TRBV19
d_gene: NA
CDR3nt: TGTGCCAGTAGTATAGATGGGGCCAGGGACTACGAGCAGTACTTC
CDR3aa: CASSIDGARDYEQYF

j_gene: TRBJ2-2
v_gene: TRBV7-8
d_gene: TRBD1
CDR3nt: TGTGCCAGCAGCTTCGAGGGGGCTCACGGGGAGCTGTTTTTT
CDR3aa: CASSFEGAHGELFF

j_gene: TRBJ1-4
v_gene: TRBV10-1
d_gene: NA
CDR3nt: TGCGCCAGCAGCGGGACTCGGCCCACAAAACTGTTTTTT
CDR3aa: CASSGTRPTKLFF

j_gene: TRBJ1-1
v_gene: TRBV6-5
d_gene: NA
CDR3nt: TGTGCCAGCAGTTACGCCCAGGGTGAAGGAGCTTTCTTT
CDR3aa: CASSYAQGEGAFF

j_gene: TRBJ1-1
v_gene: TRBV30
d_gene: NA
CDR3nt: TGTGCCTGGTCGCGCGGGGGCAACACTGAAGCTTTCTTT
CDR3aa: CAWSRGGNTEAFF